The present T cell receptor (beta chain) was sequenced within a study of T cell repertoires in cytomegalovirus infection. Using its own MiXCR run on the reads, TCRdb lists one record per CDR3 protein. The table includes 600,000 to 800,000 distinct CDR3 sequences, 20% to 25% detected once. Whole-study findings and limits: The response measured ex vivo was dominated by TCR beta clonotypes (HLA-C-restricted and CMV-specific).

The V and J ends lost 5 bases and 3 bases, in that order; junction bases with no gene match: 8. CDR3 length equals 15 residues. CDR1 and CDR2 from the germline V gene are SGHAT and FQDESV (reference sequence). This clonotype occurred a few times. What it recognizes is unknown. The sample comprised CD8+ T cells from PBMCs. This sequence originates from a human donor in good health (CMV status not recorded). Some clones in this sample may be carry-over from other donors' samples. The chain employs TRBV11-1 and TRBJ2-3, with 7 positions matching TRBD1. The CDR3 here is CASSQEGAETDTQYF. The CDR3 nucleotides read TGTGCCAGCAGCCAAGAGGGGGCTGAGACAGATACGCAGTATTTT. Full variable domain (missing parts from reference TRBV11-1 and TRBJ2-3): EAEVAQSPRYKITEKSQAVAFWCDPISGHATLYWYRQILGQGPELLVQFQDESVVDDSQLPKDRFSAERLKGVDSTLKIQPAELGDSAMYLCASSQEGAETDTQYFGPGTRLTVL.